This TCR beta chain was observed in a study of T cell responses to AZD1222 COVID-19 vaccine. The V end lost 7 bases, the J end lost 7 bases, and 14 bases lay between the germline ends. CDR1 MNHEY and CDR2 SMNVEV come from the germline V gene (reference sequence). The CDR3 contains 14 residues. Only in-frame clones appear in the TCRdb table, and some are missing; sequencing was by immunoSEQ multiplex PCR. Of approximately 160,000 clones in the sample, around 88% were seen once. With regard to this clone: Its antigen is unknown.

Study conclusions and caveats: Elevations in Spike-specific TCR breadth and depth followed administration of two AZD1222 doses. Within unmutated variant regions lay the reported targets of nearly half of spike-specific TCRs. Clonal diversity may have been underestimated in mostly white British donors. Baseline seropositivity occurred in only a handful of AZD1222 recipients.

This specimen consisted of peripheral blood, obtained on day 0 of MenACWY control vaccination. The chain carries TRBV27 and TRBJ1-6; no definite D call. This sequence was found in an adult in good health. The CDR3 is CASKWGGINSPLHF. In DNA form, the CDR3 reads TGTGCCAGCAAGTGGGGTGGTATAAATTCACCCCTCCACTTT.